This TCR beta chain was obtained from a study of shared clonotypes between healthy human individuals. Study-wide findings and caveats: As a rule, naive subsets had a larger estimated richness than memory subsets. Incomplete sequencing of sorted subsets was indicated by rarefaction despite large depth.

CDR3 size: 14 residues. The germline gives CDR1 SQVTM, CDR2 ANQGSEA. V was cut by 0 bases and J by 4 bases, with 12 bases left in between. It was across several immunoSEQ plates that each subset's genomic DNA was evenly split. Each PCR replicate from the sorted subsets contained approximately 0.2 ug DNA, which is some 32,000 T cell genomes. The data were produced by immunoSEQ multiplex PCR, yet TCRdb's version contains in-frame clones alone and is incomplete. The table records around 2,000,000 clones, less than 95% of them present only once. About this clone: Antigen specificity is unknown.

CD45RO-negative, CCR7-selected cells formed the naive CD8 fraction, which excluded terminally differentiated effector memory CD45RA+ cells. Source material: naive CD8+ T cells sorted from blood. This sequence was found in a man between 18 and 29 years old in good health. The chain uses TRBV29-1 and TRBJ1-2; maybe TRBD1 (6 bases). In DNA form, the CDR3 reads TGCAGCGTTGAAGACTCAGGGGCCGGCTATGGCTACACCTTC. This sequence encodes CSVEDSGAGYGYTF.